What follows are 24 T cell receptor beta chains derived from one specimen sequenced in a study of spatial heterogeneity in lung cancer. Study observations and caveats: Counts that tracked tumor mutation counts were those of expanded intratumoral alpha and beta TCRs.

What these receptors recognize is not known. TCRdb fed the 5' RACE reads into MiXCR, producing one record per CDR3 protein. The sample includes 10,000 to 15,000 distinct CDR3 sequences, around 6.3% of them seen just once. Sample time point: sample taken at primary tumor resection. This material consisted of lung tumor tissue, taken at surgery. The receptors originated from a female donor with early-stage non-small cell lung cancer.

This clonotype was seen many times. CDR3 protein: CASSSSEVTGELFF. CDR3 sequence (DNA): TGTGCCAGCAGTTCTAGCGAGGTAACCGGGGAGCTGTTTTTT. The chain carries TRBV2 and TRBJ2-2, with D possibly matching TRBD2 (6 bases). This CDR3 region has 14 residues. Per germline, CDR1 SNHLY and CDR2 FYNNEI. The germline V and J ends were trimmed by 5 bases and 5 bases, with 12 bases remaining between them.

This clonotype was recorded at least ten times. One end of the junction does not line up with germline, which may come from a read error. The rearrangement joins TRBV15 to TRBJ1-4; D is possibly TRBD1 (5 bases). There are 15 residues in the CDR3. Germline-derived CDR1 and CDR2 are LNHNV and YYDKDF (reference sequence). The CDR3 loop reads CAISRDRGTNEKLFF. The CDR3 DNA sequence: TGTGCCATCAGCAGAGATCGGGGGACTAATGAAAAACTGTTTTTT.

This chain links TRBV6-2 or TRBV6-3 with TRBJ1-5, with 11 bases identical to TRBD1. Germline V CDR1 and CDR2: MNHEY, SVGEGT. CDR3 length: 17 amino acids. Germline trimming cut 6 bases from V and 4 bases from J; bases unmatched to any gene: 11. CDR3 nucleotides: TGTGCCAGCAGAAAAAGTTCCGGGACAGGGGGAAATCAGCCCCAGCATTTT. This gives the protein CASRKSSGTGGNQPQHF.

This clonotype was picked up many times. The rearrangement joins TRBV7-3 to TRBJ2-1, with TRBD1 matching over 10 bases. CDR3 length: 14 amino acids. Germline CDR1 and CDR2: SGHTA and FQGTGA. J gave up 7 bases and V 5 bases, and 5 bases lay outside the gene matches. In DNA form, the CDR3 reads TGTGCCAGCAGCCGGGACAGGGGTGGTAATGAGCAGTTCTTC. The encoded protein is CASSRDRGGNEQFF.

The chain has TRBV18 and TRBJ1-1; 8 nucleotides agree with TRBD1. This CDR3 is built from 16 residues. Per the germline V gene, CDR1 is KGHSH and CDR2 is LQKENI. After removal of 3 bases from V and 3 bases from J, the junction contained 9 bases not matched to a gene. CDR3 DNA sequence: TGTGCCAGCTCACCTATGGGAACAGGGGGTGACACTGAAGCTTTCTTT. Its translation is CASSPMGTGGDTEAFF.

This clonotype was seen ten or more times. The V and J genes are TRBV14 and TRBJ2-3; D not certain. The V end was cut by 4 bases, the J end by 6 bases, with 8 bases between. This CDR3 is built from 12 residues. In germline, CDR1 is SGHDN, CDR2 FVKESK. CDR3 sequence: CASSLSVDTQYF. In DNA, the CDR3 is TGTGCCAGCAGCCTCAGCGTGGATACGCAGTATTTT. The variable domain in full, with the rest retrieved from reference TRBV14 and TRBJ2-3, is EAGVTQFPSHSVIEKGQTVTLRCDPISGHDNLYWYRRVMGKEIKFLLHFVKESKQDESGMPNNRFLAERTGGTYSTLKVQPAELEDSGVYFCASSLSVDTQYFGPGTRLTVL.

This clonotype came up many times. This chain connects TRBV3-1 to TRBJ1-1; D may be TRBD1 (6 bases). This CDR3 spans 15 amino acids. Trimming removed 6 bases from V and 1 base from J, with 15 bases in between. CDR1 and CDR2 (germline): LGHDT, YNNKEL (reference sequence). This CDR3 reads CASRKKTGGNTEAFF. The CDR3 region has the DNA TGTGCCAGCAGAAAGAAGACAGGAGGGAACACTGAAGCTTTCTTT.

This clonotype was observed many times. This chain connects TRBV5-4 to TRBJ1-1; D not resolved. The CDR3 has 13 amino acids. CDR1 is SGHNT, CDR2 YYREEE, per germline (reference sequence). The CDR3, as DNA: TGTGTCATCGGGCGACGGGAGTACACTGAAGCTTTCTTT. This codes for CVIGRREYTEAFF.

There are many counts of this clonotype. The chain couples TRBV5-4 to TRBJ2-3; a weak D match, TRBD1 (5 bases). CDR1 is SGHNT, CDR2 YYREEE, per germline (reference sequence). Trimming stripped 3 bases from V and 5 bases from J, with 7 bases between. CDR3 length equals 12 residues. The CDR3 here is CASSSTGDTQYF. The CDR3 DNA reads TGTGCCAGCAGCTCTACAGGAGATACGCAGTATTTT.

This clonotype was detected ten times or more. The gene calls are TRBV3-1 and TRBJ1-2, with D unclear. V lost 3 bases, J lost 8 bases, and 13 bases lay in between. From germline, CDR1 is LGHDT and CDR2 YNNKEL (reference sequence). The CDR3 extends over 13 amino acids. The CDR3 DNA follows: TGTGCCAGCAGCCAGGAAGGAGTTGGCGGCTACACCTTC. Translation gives CASSQEGVGGYTF.

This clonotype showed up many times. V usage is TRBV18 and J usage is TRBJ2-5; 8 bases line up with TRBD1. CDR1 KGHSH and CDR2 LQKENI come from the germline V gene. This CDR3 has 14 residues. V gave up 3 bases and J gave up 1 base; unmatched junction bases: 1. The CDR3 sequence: CASSPGTGQETQYF. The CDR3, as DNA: TGTGCCAGCTCACCGGGGACAGGCCAAGAGACCCAGTACTTC.

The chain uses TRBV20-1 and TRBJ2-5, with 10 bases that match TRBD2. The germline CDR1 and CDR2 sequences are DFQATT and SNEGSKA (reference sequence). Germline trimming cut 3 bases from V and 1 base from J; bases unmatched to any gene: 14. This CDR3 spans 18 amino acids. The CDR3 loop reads CSARDSGRLAGPQETQYF. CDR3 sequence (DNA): TGCAGTGCTAGGGACAGCGGACGACTAGCGGGTCCCCAAGAGACCCAGTACTTC.

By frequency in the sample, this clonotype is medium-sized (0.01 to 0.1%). In DNA, the CDR3 is TGCAGTGCCGCGACTACGTACTCCTACGAGCAGTACTTC. This translates into CSAATTYSYEQYF. This chain uses TRBV20-1 with TRBJ2-7; a weak D match, TRBD2 (5 bases). Germline V CDR1 and CDR2: DFQATT, SNEGSKA (reference sequence). The germline V and J ends were trimmed by 6 bases and 0 bases, with 12 bases remaining between them. The CDR3 is made up of 13 amino acids.

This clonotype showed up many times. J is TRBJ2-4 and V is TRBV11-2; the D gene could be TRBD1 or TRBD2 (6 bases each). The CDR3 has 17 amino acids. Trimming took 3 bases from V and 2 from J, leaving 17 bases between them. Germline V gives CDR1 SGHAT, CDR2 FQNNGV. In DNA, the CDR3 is TGTGCCAGCAGCTTCTGGGTTGGAGGGGGAACCAAAAACATTCAGTACTTC. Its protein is CASSFWVGGGTKNIQYF. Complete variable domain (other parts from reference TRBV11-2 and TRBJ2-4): EAGVAQSPRYKIIEKRQSVAFWCNPISGHATLYWYQQILGQGPKLLIQFQNNGVVDDSQLPKDRFSAERLKGVDSTLKIQPAKLEDSAVYLCASSFWVGGGTKNIQYFGAGTRLSVL.

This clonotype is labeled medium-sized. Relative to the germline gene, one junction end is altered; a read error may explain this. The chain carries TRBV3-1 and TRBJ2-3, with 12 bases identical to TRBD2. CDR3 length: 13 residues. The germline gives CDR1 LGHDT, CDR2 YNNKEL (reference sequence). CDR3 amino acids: CASSQVTSGSSAF. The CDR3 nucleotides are TGTGCCAGCAGCCAGGTGACTAGCGGGAGTTCCGCGTTT.

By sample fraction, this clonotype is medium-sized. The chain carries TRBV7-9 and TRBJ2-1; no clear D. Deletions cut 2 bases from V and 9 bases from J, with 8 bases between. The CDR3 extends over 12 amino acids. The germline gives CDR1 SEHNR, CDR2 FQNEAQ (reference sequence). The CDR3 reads CASSLSVGEQFF. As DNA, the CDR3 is TGTGCCAGCAGCTTATCCGTTGGTGAGCAGTTCTTC.

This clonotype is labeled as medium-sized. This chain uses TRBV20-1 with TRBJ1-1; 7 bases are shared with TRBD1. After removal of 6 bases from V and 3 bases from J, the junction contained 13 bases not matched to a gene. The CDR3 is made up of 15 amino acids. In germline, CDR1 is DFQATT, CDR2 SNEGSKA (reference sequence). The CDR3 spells CSAPRGGPGDTEAFF. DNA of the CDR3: TGCAGTGCCCCCAGAGGGGGCCCGGGGGACACTGAAGCTTTCTTT.

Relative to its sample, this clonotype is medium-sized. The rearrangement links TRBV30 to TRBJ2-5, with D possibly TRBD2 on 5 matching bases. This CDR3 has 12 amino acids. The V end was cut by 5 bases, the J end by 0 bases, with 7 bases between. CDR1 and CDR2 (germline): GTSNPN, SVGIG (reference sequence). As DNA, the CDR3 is TGTGCCTGGTCGACTAACCAAGAGACCCAGTACTTC. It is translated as CAWSTNQETQYF.

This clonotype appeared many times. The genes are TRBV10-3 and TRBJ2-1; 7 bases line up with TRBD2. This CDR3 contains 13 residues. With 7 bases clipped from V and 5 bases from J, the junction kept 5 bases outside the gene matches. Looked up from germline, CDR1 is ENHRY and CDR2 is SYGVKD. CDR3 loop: CAIMPSGDNEQFF. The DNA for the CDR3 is TGTGCCATCATGCCTAGCGGCGACAATGAGCAGTTCTTC.

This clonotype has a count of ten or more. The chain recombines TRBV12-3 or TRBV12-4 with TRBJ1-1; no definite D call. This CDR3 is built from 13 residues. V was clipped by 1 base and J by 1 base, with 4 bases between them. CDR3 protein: CASSLVQNTEAFF. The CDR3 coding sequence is TGTGCCAGCAGTTTAGTTCAGAACACTGAAGCTTTCTTT.

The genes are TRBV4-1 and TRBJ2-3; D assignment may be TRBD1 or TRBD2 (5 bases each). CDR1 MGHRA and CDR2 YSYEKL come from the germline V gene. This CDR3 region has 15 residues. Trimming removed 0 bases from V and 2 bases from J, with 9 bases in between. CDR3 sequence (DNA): TGCGCCAGCAGCCAAGATGGGACGATCACAGATACGCAGTATTTT. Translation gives CASSQDGTITDTQYF.

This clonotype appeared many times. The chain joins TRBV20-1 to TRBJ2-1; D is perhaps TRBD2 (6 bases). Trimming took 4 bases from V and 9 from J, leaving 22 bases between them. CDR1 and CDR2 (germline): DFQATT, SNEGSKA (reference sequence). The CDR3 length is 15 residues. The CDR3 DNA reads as TGCAGTGCTAACCCAAATAGCGGCCCCATAGTTGAGCAGTTCTTC. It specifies CSANPNSGPIVEQFF.

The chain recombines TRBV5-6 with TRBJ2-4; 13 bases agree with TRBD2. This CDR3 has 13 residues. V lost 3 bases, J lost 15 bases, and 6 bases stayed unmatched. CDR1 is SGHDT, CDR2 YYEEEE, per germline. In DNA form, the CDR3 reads TGTGCCAGCAGCTACCGCAGGACTAGCGGGAGGTACTTC. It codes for CASSYRRTSGRYF.

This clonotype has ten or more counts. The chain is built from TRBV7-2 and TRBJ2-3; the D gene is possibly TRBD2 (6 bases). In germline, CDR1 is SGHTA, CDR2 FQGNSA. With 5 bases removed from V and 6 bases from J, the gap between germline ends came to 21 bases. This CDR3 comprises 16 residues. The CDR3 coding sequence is TGTGCCAGCAGCCCCTTGAGCGCGCGAGGGAGGGATACGCAGTATTTT. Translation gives CASSPLSARGRDTQYF.